Below, 24 T cell receptor beta chains from the same sample are listed, as sequenced in a study of T cell repertoires in cytomegalovirus infection. Using its own MiXCR run on the reads, TCRdb lists one record per CDR3 protein. In the table there are 740,000 or so distinct CDR3 sequences, roughly 35% of which are singletons. What was sequenced was PBMCs. The receptors here all came from a human donor in good health (CMV status not recorded). Some clones in this sample may be carry-over from other donors' samples.

In this sample, this clonotype turned up a few times. The chain couples TRBV14 to TRBJ2-1; TRBD2 aligns across 14 bases. Germline V gives CDR1 SGHDN, CDR2 FVKESK. The junction had 10 bases not matched to a gene; V was cut back by 2 bases and J by 4 bases. The CDR3 is made up of 19 amino acids. CDR3 amino acids: CASSQLGTSGSGLYNEQFF. The CDR3 DNA reads as TGTGCCAGCAGCCAACTCGGGACTAGCGGGAGCGGGCTTTACAATGAGCAGTTCTTC.

The chain employs TRBV6-1 and TRBJ2-3, with TRBD2 matching 11 bases. V shed 5 bases and J 2 bases; nucleotides not matched to a gene: 6. The CDR3 is 16 amino acids. CDR1 is MNHNS and CDR2 is SASEGT in the germline V gene. CDR3 amino acids: CASSSLAGGITDTQYF. The DNA of the CDR3 is TGTGCCAGCAGTAGTTTAGCGGGGGGGATCACAGATACGCAGTATTTT.

In its sample, this clonotype was seen many times. The CDR3 sequence: CASSSSVSGTYEQYF. Here the CDR3 DNA reads TGTGCCAGCAGTTCTTCTGTGAGCGGCACCTACGAGCAGTACTTC. The chain joins TRBV28 to TRBJ2-7, with a possible D match to TRBD2 (5 bases). Trimming pared 4 bases from V and 2 bases from J, leaving 15 bases between. This CDR3 comprises 15 residues. Germline V CDR1 and CDR2: MDHEN, SYDVKM.

The chain is built from TRBV27 and TRBJ1-1, with 10 bases lining up with TRBD1. Germline V lookup: CDR1 MNHEY, CDR2 SMNVEV (reference sequence). The CDR3 is 14 amino acids. Trimming at V came to 7 bases and at J to 6 bases, leaving 8 bases not matched to a gene. The CDR3 loop is CASKGTGVKAEAFF. Here the CDR3 DNA reads TGTGCCAGCAAGGGGACAGGGGTTAAGGCTGAAGCTTTCTTT.

This clonotype occurred many times. The genes are TRBV7-2 and TRBJ2-7; D is undetermined. CDR1 and CDR2 (germline): SGHTA, FQGNSA. With 4 bases removed from V and 3 bases from J, the gap between germline ends came to 10 bases. CDR3 length: 13 residues. The CDR3 DNA is TGTGCCAGCAGCTCCAGACAACACTACGAGCAGTACTTC. Translating gives CASSSRQHYEQYF.

In this sample, this clonotype turned up a few times. This chain joins TRBV12-3 or TRBV12-4 and TRBJ2-5; D unresolved. The CDR3 is 12 amino acids. V gave up 3 bases and J gave up 8 bases, with 10 bases separating them. CDR3 sequence reads: CASSFSQRTQYF. The DNA for the CDR3 is TGTGCCAGCAGTTTTTCTCAGAGAACCCAGTACTTC.

This clonotype was seen a few times. This CDR3 is CASSLGGRGEQYF. CDR3 bases: TGTGCCAGCAGCTTAGGGGGCAGGGGCGAGCAGTACTTC. The chain carries TRBV7-2 and TRBJ2-7, with a tentative D call TRBD1 (6 bases). This CDR3 region has 13 residues. The germline V gene has CDR1 SGHTA and CDR2 FQGNSA. The V and J ends lost 1 base and 6 bases respectively, with 10 bases between them.

The V gene is TRBV25-1, the J gene TRBJ2-1; 12 positions agree with TRBD2. The junction had 6 bases not matched to a gene; V was cut back by 2 bases and J by 4 bases. This CDR3 spans 17 amino acids. The germline gives CDR1 MGHDK, CDR2 SYGVNS. The DNA of the CDR3 is TGTGCCAGCAGTGAAGCAGGACTAGCGGGAAGGTACAATGAGCAGTTCTTC. It specifies CASSEAGLAGRYNEQFF.

This sequence joins TRBV7-6 and TRBJ1-2, with TRBD1 matching over 8 bases. There are 11 residues in the CDR3. The ends lost 5 bases at V and 12 bases at J; junction bases unmatched: 5. Germline-derived CDR1 and CDR2 are SGHVS and FNYEAQ. The CDR3 region has the DNA TGTGCCAGCAGCCGACAGGGGAGGAACACCTTC. Translation gives CASSRQGRNTF.

The sample holds a few counts of this clonotype. V and J are TRBV28 and TRBJ1-2, with D unresolved. This CDR3 has 14 amino acids. Deletions cut 2 bases from V and 4 bases from J, with 11 bases between. Per the germline V gene, CDR1 is MDHEN and CDR2 is SYDVKM. CDR3 in amino acids: CASSLNRASYGYTF. The CDR3 nucleotides are TGTGCCAGCAGTTTAAATCGGGCTAGCTATGGCTACACCTTC.

V is TRBV7-8 and J is TRBJ1-1, with no clear D. Trimming took 6 bases from V and 0 from J, leaving 11 bases between them. This CDR3 has 14 amino acids. Looked up from germline, CDR1 is SGHVS and CDR2 is FQNEAQ. The CDR3 bases are TGTGCCAGCAGGGCAGGAAGAATGAACACTGAAGCTTTCTTT. This gives the protein CASRAGRMNTEAFF.

The CDR3 loop is CASRPVPLKTRFGQFF. CDR3 nucleotide sequence: TGTGCCAGCAGACCAGTCCCCCTAAAGACTCGCTTTGGGCAGTTCTTC. The chain carries TRBV28 and TRBJ2-1; D call uncertain. This CDR3 has 16 amino acids. The germline V gene encodes CDR1 MDHEN and CDR2 SYDVKM. With 6 bases removed from V and 12 bases from J, the gap between germline ends came to 27 bases.

This chain connects TRBV7-2 to TRBJ2-1; 10 bases are shared with TRBD2. From germline, CDR1 is SGHTA and CDR2 FQGNSA. The CDR3 spans 16 residues. Trimming cost V 7 bases and J 5 bases; bases outside gene matches: 11. CDR3 residues: CASIPDNSGRNNEQFF. The CDR3 region has the DNA TGTGCCAGCATCCCCGATAATAGCGGGAGGAACAATGAGCAGTTCTTC.

This chain connects TRBV5-1 to TRBJ2-2; the D gene is possibly TRBD1 (5 bases). In germline, CDR1 is SGHRS, CDR2 YFSETQ. This CDR3 spans 17 amino acids. Trimming took off 0 bases at V and 3 bases at J, with 15 bases between the two ends. The CDR3 DNA reads as TGCGCCAGCAGCTTGGAGACAGCCACGATCCACACCGGGGAGCTGTTTTTT. Its translation is CASSLETATIHTGELFF.

The rearrangement links TRBV25-1 to TRBJ2-1; 7 bases align to TRBD2. This CDR3 contains 19 residues. CDR1 is MGHDK, CDR2 SYGVNS, per germline. With V trimmed by 1 base and J by 6 bases, 18 bases remained unmatched. As DNA, the CDR3 is TGTGCCAGCAGTGAATTAGGCGGCGGGAGAGGCATTAGGGGCAATGAGCAGTTCTTC. Translation gives CASSELGGGRGIRGNEQFF.

The chain uses TRBV30 and TRBJ1-1, with D uncertain. Trimming left V 5 bases short and J 4 bases short, with 11 bases between. The CDR3 extends over 12 amino acids. CDR1 is GTSNPN and CDR2 is SVGIG in the germline V gene (reference sequence). The DNA for the CDR3 is TGTGCCTGGGGAAGGGTTCGCACTGAAGCTTTCTTT. Its translation: CAWGRVRTEAFF.

This clonotype has more than one count but fewer than ten. This chain uses TRBV12-3 or TRBV12-4 with TRBJ2-1, with D possibly TRBD1 on 5 matching bases. V lost 3 bases and J lost 10, with 16 bases in between. This CDR3 contains 14 residues. The CDR3 reads CASSLDQGRGEQFF. The CDR3 DNA reads as TGTGCCAGCAGTTTGGACCAGGGAAGGGGCGAGCAGTTCTTC.

The chain links TRBV19 to TRBJ2-1, with D unresolved. The CDR3 covers 15 residues. Trimming cost V 7 bases and J 0 bases, with 13 bases left between them. Per germline, CDR1 LNHDA and CDR2 SQIVND (reference sequence). The CDR3 DNA reads as TGTGCCAGTACCCGAGGACCGGGCTCCTACAATGAGCAGTTCTTC. Amino acids: CASTRGPGSYNEQFF. The full variable domain, its missing parts supplied by reference TRBV19 and TRBJ2-1, is DGGITQSPKYLFRKEGQNVTLSCEQNLNHDAMYWYRQDPGQGLRLIYYSQIVNDFQKGDIAEGYSVSREKKESFPLTVTSAQKNPTAFYLCASTRGPGSYNEQFFGPGTRLTVL.

Regarding this clonotype: At one end the junction does not follow the germline gene, possibly because of a read error. The chain recombines TRBV7-2 with TRBJ2-4; D is possibly TRBD1 or TRBD2 (5 bases each). Looked up from germline, CDR1 is SGHTA and CDR2 is FQGNSA. The CDR3 covers 16 residues. In DNA form, the CDR3 reads TGTGCCAGCAGCTTAACCCTCGAGGGGCTCGGGACCATTCATTACTTC. Translation: CASSLTLEGLGTIHYF.

J is TRBJ1-1 and V is TRBV10-3, with 8 bases aligning to TRBD1. This CDR3 has 14 amino acids. The junction had 8 bases not matched to a gene; V was cut back by 4 bases and J by 7 bases. Germline V CDR1 and CDR2: ENHRY, SYGVKD. The DNA of the CDR3 is TGTGCCATCAGTGCAAGGGACAGGTCAGATGAAGCTTTCTTT. This translates into CAISARDRSDEAFF.

This clonotype was found a few times. The V gene is TRBV14, the J gene TRBJ1-6; D not resolved. The V gene lost 1 base and the J gene lost 10 bases, with 11 bases spanning the gap. The CDR3 covers 14 residues. The germline CDR1 and CDR2 sequences are SGHDN and FVKESK. The CDR3 is CASSQASRVSPLHF. CDR3 in DNA: TGTGCCAGCAGCCAAGCTAGCCGGGTCTCACCCCTCCACTTT.

The CDR3, as DNA: TGTGCCACCAGCAGTGCATCTAGCGGGAGAAACGATGAGCAGTTCTTC. This sequence encodes CATSSASSGRNDEQFF. The gene calls are TRBV15 and TRBJ2-1; TRBD2 aligns across 10 bases. There are 16 residues in the CDR3. CDR1 LNHNV and CDR2 YYDKDF come from the germline V gene (reference sequence). J lost 8 bases, V lost 3 bases, and 10 bases had no gene match.

The chain joins TRBV10-3 to TRBJ2-7; 8 bases are shared with TRBD1. The CDR3 runs to 13 residues. V dropped 7 bases and J dropped 5; count of bases not matched to a gene: 7. Germline CDR1 ENHRY, CDR2 SYGVKD. CDR3 DNA: TGTGCCATCACCGGACAGGGAACCCACGAGCAGTACTTC. Amino acid sequence: CAITGQGTHEQYF.

The J gene is TRBJ1-6, the V gene TRBV4-1; 8 bases fit TRBD1. V lost 3 bases and J lost 7; bases outside the gene matches: 8. CDR3 length: 16 amino acids. In germline, CDR1 is MGHRA, CDR2 YSYEKL. The CDR3 sequence is CASSHPGPGGNSPLHF. For the CDR3, the DNA is TGCGCCAGCAGCCATCCCGGACCAGGGGGCAATTCACCCCTCCACTTT.